Each of the 9 T cell receptor beta chains below was sequenced from the same sample in a study of T-cell memory formation after mild COVID-19. MiXCR, run by TCRdb on the 5' RACE reads, gives a single entry per CDR3 protein. The table records hundreds of thousands of distinct CDR3 sequences, approximately 29% of them present only once. The source material was PBMCs or a T cell subset sorted from them (not recorded which). The receptor set was obtained from an adult woman who had mild COVID-19 (a few samples of this study predate the infection). Cell type and time point are not known.

This clonotype was counted between two and nine times. The chain combines TRBV15 with TRBJ2-3; D is undetermined. Per the germline V gene, CDR1 is LNHNV and CDR2 is YYDKDF (reference sequence). There are 13 residues in the CDR3. V was trimmed by 1 base and J by 4 bases, leaving 6 bases between them. The DNA of the CDR3 is TGTGCCACCAGCAGAGGACGTCCAGATACGCAGTATTTT. It is translated as CATSRGRPDTQYF.

This clonotype was seen repeatedly, ten times or more. CDR3 bases: TGTGCCACCAGCTCCAGATACGGACAGGGACATGGCTACACCTTC. Translation gives CATSSRYGQGHGYTF. J is TRBJ1-2 and V is TRBV15; 8 bases align to TRBD1. J gave up 6 bases and V 5 bases, and 11 bases lay outside the gene matches. Germline CDR1 reads LNHNV; CDR2 reads YYDKDF (reference sequence). This CDR3 has 15 residues.

V gene TRBV7-2 combines with J gene TRBJ1-1, with 8 positions matching TRBD1. Unmatched junction bases numbered 6, after V lost 5 bases and J lost 1 base. There are 15 residues in the CDR3. Germline V gene sequence: CDR1 SGHTA, CDR2 FQGNSA. The CDR3 nucleotides read TGTGCCAGCAGCACCCAGGGGGCGCGGAACACTGAAGCTTTCTTT. Amino acid sequence: CASSTQGARNTEAFF.

In its sample, this clonotype was seen a few times. V usage is TRBV7-3 and J usage is TRBJ1-1, with D tentatively TRBD1 (5 bases). Germline CDR1 is SGHTA and CDR2 is FQGTGA. CDR3 length: 14 amino acids. The V gene lost 4 bases and the J gene lost 6 bases, with 15 bases spanning the gap. Here the CDR3 DNA reads TGTGCCAGCAGCTCGGGACTTGTCGGCGCTGAAGCTTTCTTT. It yields the protein CASSSGLVGAEAFF.

The chain has TRBV7-9 and TRBJ2-7, with TRBD2 matching over 10 bases. The germline CDR1 and CDR2 sequences are SEHNR and FQNEAQ (reference sequence). Unmatched junction bases numbered 2, after V lost 3 bases and J lost 3 bases. This CDR3 region has 14 residues. The CDR3 reads CASSFLAGGYEQYF. The CDR3 DNA is TGTGCCAGCAGCTTTTTAGCGGGAGGCTACGAGCAGTACTTC.

This clonotype appeared many times. V is TRBV27 and J is TRBJ2-1; TRBD1 aligns across 7 bases. The CDR3 is 17 amino acids. Germline V gene lookup returns CDR1 MNHEY and CDR2 SMNVEV (reference sequence). J lost 0 bases, V lost 6 bases, and 11 bases had no gene match. The DNA for the CDR3 is TGTGCCAGCAGCGCTGGGTGGGGACAGTCCTCCTACAATGAGCAGTTCTTC. Translation: CASSAGWGQSSYNEQFF.

This clonotype was detected only a few times. The V and J genes are TRBV7-6 and TRBJ1-1; no definite D call. Germline CDR1 SGHVS, CDR2 FNYEAQ. This CDR3 region has 15 residues. The germline V and J ends were trimmed by 3 bases and 6 bases, with 17 bases remaining between them. The chain's CDR3 is CASSLGTQALAEAFF. CDR3 coding DNA: TGTGCCAGCAGCTTGGGTACCCAGGCCCTTGCTGAAGCTTTCTTT.

The chain employs TRBV12-3 or TRBV12-4 and TRBJ1-4; no reliable D call. V dropped 3 bases and J dropped 0 bases, with 8 bases sitting between them. The CDR3 is 15 amino acids. CDR3 amino acids: CASSFSGPTNEKLFF. The CDR3 DNA is TGTGCCAGCAGTTTTTCCGGACCAACTAATGAAAAACTGTTTTTT.

This clonotype was counted a few times. This rearrangement joins TRBV3-1 to TRBJ2-7, with TRBD1 as a possible D gene (7 bases). The CDR3 is 15 amino acids. V was cut by 0 bases and J by 2 bases, with 11 bases left in between. Germline V lookup: CDR1 LGHDT, CDR2 YNNKEL (reference sequence). DNA for the CDR3: TGTGCCAGCAGCCAAGAAACCAGGGGGGCCTACGAGCAGTACTTC. Its protein product is CASSQETRGAYEQYF.